What follows describes a single T cell receptor (beta chain). The repertoire was sequenced with immunoSEQ multiplex PCR; TCRdb's copy has only in-frame clones and lacks some. The sample has a few hundred thousand clones, about four fifths seen once. The record originates from a study of blood T cell repertoires in COVID-19. At the level of the study: The study drew acute and convalescent COVID-19 samples from the United States, Italy and Spain.

Looked up from germline, CDR1 is SGHDN and CDR2 is FVKESK. The trim removed 4 bases at V and 0 bases at J, leaving 8 bases unmatched. CDR3 length: 17 residues. This receptor was taken from a woman aged 18 to 35 with acute or convalescent COVID-19. Sample: peripheral blood. The chain links TRBV14 to TRBJ2-2; the match to TRBD2 covers 7 bases. The CDR3 nucleotides are TGTGCCAGCAGCCGGGGAGGGGAGCGTCCGAACACCGGGGAGCTGTTTTTT. Translating gives CASSRGGERPNTGELFF.